This entry concerns a single T cell receptor (beta chain). The data originate from a study of radiotherapy plus CTLA-4 blockade in lung cancer. Method: immunoSEQ multiplex PCR; TCRdb's copy keeps in-frame clones and lacks some. The repertoire holds about 59,000 clones, approximately 65% seen once, with approximately 8.3% in the top ten. Germline values: CDR1 MNHNS, CDR2 SASEGT. CDR3 size: 14 residues. Trimming stripped 7 bases from V and 4 bases from J, with 16 bases between. V gene TRBV6-1 combines with J gene TRBJ1-2; maybe TRBD1 (5 bases). This material consisted of peripheral blood, taken from a patient treated with radiotherapy plus ipilimumab. The sequence came from a human donor with non-small cell lung cancer whose response to radiotherapy plus ipilimumab could not be evaluated. In DNA form, the CDR3 reads TGTGCCAGCACCCTGGGGGGGTCTTCCTATGGCTACACCTTC. This codes for CASTLGGSSYGYTF.